The T cell receptor (beta chain) under discussion was sequenced for a study of shared clonotypes between healthy human individuals. Findings of the study overall: When compared with the clonotypes that were shared by all four sorted-subset donors, the non-shared clonotypes turned out to have lower generation probabilities. Measured sharing among donors was expected to vary with sequencing depth. The donor pool, a small one, limited the genetic and exposure-history diversity represented.

This clone occurred a few times. Its antigen remains unidentified. The table came from immunoSEQ multiplex PCR; TCRdb's copy has only in-frame clones and leaves some out. Of approximately 1,000,000 clones listed, 78% are singletons. Sequenced material: memory CD4+ T cells from PBMCs. Subset here: CD45RA-negative fraction. This receptor was obtained from a man aged 18 to 30 in good health. Some clones in this sample may be carry-over from other donors' samples.

CDR3 nucleotide sequence: TGTGCCAGCAGTGATGCGTCAGCGGACTATGGCTACACCTTC. Its translation is CASSDASADYGYTF. The rearrangement links TRBV6-1 to TRBJ1-2; D is undetermined. The CDR3 is made up of 14 amino acids. V gave up 3 bases and J gave up 3 bases, with 11 bases separating them. Germline CDR1 and CDR2: MNHNS and SASEGT.